One sample yielded the 25 T cell receptor beta chains listed below, sequenced in a study of metastatic and nonmetastatic thyroid tumors (dated by TCRdb to between 2020 and 2021). No patient had received any treatment before thyroid surgery. To prepare the library, PCR was applied. The data were produced on an Illumina HiSeq 4000. Through fastp at Q25 and MiXCR, TCRdb rebuilt clones from the public reads, retaining in-frame beta chains. The sample has some 20,000 clones on record, 35% to 45% of them singletons. Of the sample, about 26% falls within the top ten clones. Material: tumor tissue. The receptors originated from a female donor with papillary thyroid cancer or a benign thyroid nodule (not recorded which). Some clones in this sample may be carry-over from other donors' samples.

The genes are TRBV11-3 and TRBJ1-2; D is ambiguous. The CDR3 spans 16 residues. CDR1 and CDR2 from the germline V gene are SGHNT and YENEEA. V was clipped by 0 bases and J by 2 bases, with 13 bases between them. CDR3 protein: CASSLEGRGGNYGYTF. CDR3 coding DNA: TGTGCCAGCAGCTTAGAAGGTCGGGGAGGGAACTATGGCTACACCTTC.

V is TRBV6-1 and J is TRBJ2-7; D is possibly TRBD1 (6 bases). Germline-derived CDR1 and CDR2 are MNHNS and SASEGT. The V end was cut by 1 base, the J end by 5 bases, with 21 bases between. The CDR3 contains 17 residues. The CDR3 reads CASSEERDDRSINEQYF. Written as DNA, the CDR3 is TGTGCCAGCAGTGAAGAGAGGGATGACAGGTCGATCAACGAGCAGTACTTC.

The sample holds a few counts of this clone. DNA of the CDR3: TGTGCCAGCAGTGACCCCCCAGGGTTCGCGAACACCGGGGAGCTGTTTTTT. Its protein is CASSDPPGFANTGELFF. The rearrangement joins TRBV6-1 to TRBJ2-2, with a weak D call TRBD1 (5 bases). The germline CDR1 and CDR2 sequences are MNHNS and SASEGT. The CDR3 totals 17 residues. Trimming left V 3 bases short and J 0 bases short, with 14 bases between.

This clone was seen more than once but under ten times. The chain combines TRBV28 with TRBJ2-3, with unresolved D. The germline CDR1 and CDR2 sequences are MDHEN and SYDVKM. V gave up 8 bases and J gave up 1 base, with 13 bases separating them. This CDR3 is built from 14 residues. CDR3 region: CASAYLQGTDTQYF. CDR3 sequence (DNA): TGTGCCAGCGCGTACCTTCAGGGCACAGATACGCAGTATTTT.

This clone showed up just a few times. The J gene is TRBJ2-2, the V gene TRBV6-1, with D perhaps TRBD2 (6 bases). In germline, CDR1 is MNHNS, CDR2 SASEGT. The CDR3 length is 15 residues. The V and J ends lost 2 bases and 7 bases respectively, with 14 bases between them. The CDR3 spells CASSENGGMGGELFF. CDR3 sequence (DNA): TGTGCCAGCAGTGAAAATGGAGGGATGGGCGGGGAGCTGTTTTTT.

This clone showed up just once. The chain couples TRBV11-2 to TRBJ1-2; 8 bases align to TRBD1. Looked up from germline, CDR1 is SGHAT and CDR2 is FQNNGV. The CDR3 consists of 15 residues. Unmatched junction bases numbered 5, after V lost 5 bases and J lost 0 bases. Written as DNA, the CDR3 is TGTGCCAGCAGCCGGACAGGGCCAACTAACTATGGCTACACCTTC. Translation gives CASSRTGPTNYGYTF. Looking up the rest from reference TRBV11-2 and TRBJ1-2 gives the full variable domain: EAGVAQSPRYKIIEKRQSVAFWCNPISGHATLYWYQQILGQGPKLLIQFQNNGVVDDSQLPKDRFSAERLKGVDSTLKIQPAKLEDSAVYLCASSRTGPTNYGYTFGSGTRLTVV.

This chain uses TRBV11-3 with TRBJ1-1, with a tentative D call TRBD1 (6 bases). V was pared by 7 bases and J by 0 bases, with 12 bases between. This CDR3 is 14 amino acids long. The germline V gene encodes CDR1 SGHNT and CDR2 YENEEA. The CDR3 loop reads CASTGGRMNTEAFF. For the CDR3, the DNA is TGTGCCAGCACGGGGGGCCGGATGAACACTGAAGCTTTCTTT.

The CDR3 DNA is TGCGCCAGCAGCTTGCATATCCCGAACACCGGGGAGCTGTTTTTT. Translating it yields CASSLHIPNTGELFF. The chain has TRBV5-1 and TRBJ2-2; D gene uncertain. V gave up 1 base and J gave up 0 bases, with 7 bases separating them. The CDR3 loop spans 15 amino acids. Germline assignment: CDR1 SGHRS and CDR2 YFSETQ.

The V and J genes are TRBV6-1 and TRBJ2-3; a possible D gene is TRBD2 (6 bases). The V gene lost 8 bases and the J gene lost 2 bases, with 11 bases spanning the gap. The CDR3 is 13 amino acids. Germline CDR1 is MNHNS and CDR2 is SASEGT. CDR3 region: CASAGLPTDTQYF. As DNA, the CDR3 is TGTGCCAGCGCGGGACTCCCCACAGATACGCAGTATTTT.

The CDR3 is CSVRGQSYEQYF. The CDR3 region has the DNA TGCAGCGTTCGAGGGCAGTCCTACGAGCAGTACTTC. This chain uses TRBV29-1 with TRBJ2-7, with a tentative D call TRBD2 (5 bases). V lost 5 bases, J lost 1 base, and 9 bases lay in between. The CDR3 loop spans 12 amino acids. Germline assignment: CDR1 SQVTM and CDR2 ANQGSEA.

Details on this clone: A read error may produce the germline difference seen at one junction end. The J gene is TRBJ2-5, the V gene TRBV2; 8 bases match TRBD2. Germline V gives CDR1 SNHLY, CDR2 FYNNEI. The CDR3 covers 17 residues. The CDR3 DNA reads as TGTGTCAGCAGTGCACCGCCTTCGAGCGGGAGATCGGAGACCCAGTACTTC. As protein: CVSSAPPSSGRSETQYF.

In its sample, this clone was seen a few times. V usage is TRBV6-6 and J usage is TRBJ1-3; D perhaps matches TRBD1 (6 bases). Trimming stripped 6 bases from V and 4 bases from J, with 13 bases between. CDR1 and CDR2 from the germline V gene are MNHNY and SVGAGI (reference sequence). The CDR3 is 14 amino acids. CDR3 protein: CASSPPTGGNTIYF. Here the CDR3 DNA reads TGTGCCAGCAGCCCGCCCACAGGGGGAAACACCATATATTTT.

This clone was counted between two and nine times. The rearrangement links TRBV12-3 or TRBV12-4 to TRBJ2-2; D is unresolved. The CDR3 consists of 12 residues. Trimming removed 6 bases from V and 2 bases from J, with 4 bases in between. CDR3 nucleotide sequence: TGTGCCAGCAGCAGAAACACCGGGGAGCTGTTTTTT. This gives the protein CASSRNTGELFF.

The chain links TRBV12-3 or TRBV12-4 to TRBJ2-1; tentatively, D is TRBD2 (6 bases). The CDR3 is 15 residues long. V dropped 5 bases and J dropped 1 base, with 12 bases sitting between them. This CDR3 reads CASSPSVRSYNEQFF. The DNA of the CDR3 is TGTGCCAGCAGTCCTAGCGTTCGATCCTACAATGAGCAGTTCTTC.

The V gene is TRBV27, the J gene TRBJ2-1; 10 nucleotides match TRBD1. The CDR3 is 14 amino acids. The J segment lost 3 bases and the V segment lost 6 bases, leaving 2 bases of the junction unmatched. Per the germline V gene, CDR1 is MNHEY and CDR2 is SMNVEV (reference sequence). The CDR3, as DNA: TGTGCCAGCAGCCGGACAGGGGGCTACAATGAGCAGTTCTTC. Translating gives CASSRTGGYNEQFF.

The chain combines TRBV27 with TRBJ1-1; no firm D call. V lost 5 bases and J lost 1, with 8 bases in between. The germline gives CDR1 MNHEY, CDR2 SMNVEV (reference sequence). The CDR3 runs to 13 residues. CDR3 coding DNA: TGTGCCAGCAGTCTTTTCAGGAACACTGAAGCTTTCTTT. This codes for CASSLFRNTEAFF.

This clone was counted a few times. The chain joins TRBV28 to TRBJ1-5, with a possible D match to TRBD1 (6 bases). The germline V and J ends were trimmed by 5 bases and 9 bases, with 26 bases remaining between them. Germline V CDR1 and CDR2: MDHEN, SYDVKM. This CDR3 comprises 17 residues. The CDR3 sequence: CASSMWQGPSAFGPQHF. The CDR3, as DNA: TGTGCCAGCAGTATGTGGCAGGGGCCGTCGGCTTTCGGGCCCCAGCATTTT.

The chain is built from TRBV6-4 and TRBJ2-2; perhaps TRBD1 as D (5 bases). The germline V gene has CDR1 MRHNA and CDR2 SNTAGT. Trimming took off 7 bases at V and 0 bases at J, with 9 bases between the two ends. This CDR3 has 14 residues. The CDR3: CASTRTTNTGELFF. The CDR3, as DNA: TGTGCCAGCACCAGGACAACGAACACCGGGGAGCTGTTTTTT.

The chain combines TRBV20-1 with TRBJ2-1, with D possibly TRBD2 on 5 matching bases. The CDR3 consists of 15 residues. V was shortened by 6 bases and J by 8 bases, with 23 bases between the two germline ends. The germline CDR1 and CDR2 sequences are DFQATT and SNEGSKA (reference sequence). CDR3 region: CSARRLAFVVHEQFF. Written as DNA, the CDR3 is TGCAGTGCCAGAAGATTAGCGTTTGTAGTCCATGAGCAGTTCTTC.

The sample holds a few counts of this clone. The V gene is TRBV30, the J gene TRBJ2-5; tentative D call: TRBD1 (5 bases). Trimming shortened V by 1 base and J by 5 bases, and 8 bases separated the two germline ends. Germline-derived CDR1 and CDR2 are GTSNPN and SVGIG (reference sequence). The CDR3 loop spans 12 amino acids. The CDR3 region is CAWSGQGETQYF. The CDR3 DNA is TGTGCCTGGAGTGGCCAGGGCGAGACCCAGTACTTC. Drawing the rest from reference TRBV30 and TRBJ2-5, the complete variable domain is SQTIHQWPATLVQPVGSPLSLECTVEGTSNPNLYWYRQAAGRGLQLLFYSVGIGQISSEVPQNLSASRPQDRQFILSSKKLLLSDSGFYLCAWSGQGETQYFGPGTRLLVL.

This clone was observed a few times. This chain connects TRBV27 to TRBJ2-1; D is tentatively TRBD1 or TRBD2 (6 bases each). Germline loops: CDR1 MNHEY, CDR2 SMNVEV (reference sequence). CDR3 size: 15 residues. Trimming cost V 6 bases and J 10 bases, with 22 bases left between them. Written as DNA, the CDR3 is TGTGCCAGCAGGCTAACAGGGACTTCATTTCTGGAGCAGTTCTTC. It encodes CASRLTGTSFLEQFF.

This clone was picked up a small number of times. The chain couples TRBV30 to TRBJ1-1; no firm D call. Germline CDR1 is GTSNPN and CDR2 is SVGIG (reference sequence). Trimming took 0 bases from V and 5 from J, leaving 10 bases between them. The CDR3 length is 13 residues. The CDR3 sequence: CAWSVRLETEAFF. CDR3 DNA: TGTGCCTGGAGTGTAAGGTTGGAAACTGAAGCTTTCTTT.

This clone was counted between two and nine times. The CDR3 is CASSLSPRGITDTQYF. Here the CDR3 DNA reads TGTGCCAGCAGTCTCTCTCCGCGGGGGATCACAGATACGCAGTATTTT. This chain links TRBV28 with TRBJ2-3, with 7 bases identical to TRBD2. Losses at the gene ends were 5 bases for V and 2 bases for J; bases not matched to a gene: 10. CDR1 MDHEN and CDR2 SYDVKM come from the germline V gene. The CDR3 sequence is 16 residues long.

The genes are TRBV12-5 and TRBJ2-1, with D hard to call. There are 13 residues in the CDR3. With 3 bases removed from V and 7 bases from J, the gap between germline ends came to 10 bases. Germline assignment: CDR1 LGHNT and CDR2 FRNRAP. The CDR3 DNA reads TGTGCTAGTGGTTTCGATAAGGGAAATGAGCAGTTCTTC. Translation gives CASGFDKGNEQFF.

The gene calls are TRBV5-8 and TRBJ1-2; D gene uncertain. The CDR3 is 14 residues long. CDR1 is SGHTS and CDR2 is YDEGEE in the germline V gene. The V and J ends lost 2 bases and 3 bases respectively, with 11 bases between them. The CDR3 protein is CASSLRATDYGYTF. CDR3 nucleotide sequence: TGTGCCAGCAGCTTACGCGCCACGGACTATGGCTACACCTTC.